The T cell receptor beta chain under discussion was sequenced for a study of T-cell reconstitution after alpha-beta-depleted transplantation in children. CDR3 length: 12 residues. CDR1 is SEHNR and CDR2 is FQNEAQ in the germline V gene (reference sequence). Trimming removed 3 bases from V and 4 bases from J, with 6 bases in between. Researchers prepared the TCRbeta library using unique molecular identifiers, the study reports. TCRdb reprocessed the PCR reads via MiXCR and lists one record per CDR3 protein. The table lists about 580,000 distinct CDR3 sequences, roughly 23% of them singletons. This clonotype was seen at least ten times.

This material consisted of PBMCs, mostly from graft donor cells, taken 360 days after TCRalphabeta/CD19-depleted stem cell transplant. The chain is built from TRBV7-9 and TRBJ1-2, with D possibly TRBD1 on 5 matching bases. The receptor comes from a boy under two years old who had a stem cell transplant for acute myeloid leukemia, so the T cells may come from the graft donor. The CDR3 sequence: CASSLGVYGYTF. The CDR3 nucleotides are TGTGCCAGCAGCTTGGGGGTCTATGGCTACACCTTC.